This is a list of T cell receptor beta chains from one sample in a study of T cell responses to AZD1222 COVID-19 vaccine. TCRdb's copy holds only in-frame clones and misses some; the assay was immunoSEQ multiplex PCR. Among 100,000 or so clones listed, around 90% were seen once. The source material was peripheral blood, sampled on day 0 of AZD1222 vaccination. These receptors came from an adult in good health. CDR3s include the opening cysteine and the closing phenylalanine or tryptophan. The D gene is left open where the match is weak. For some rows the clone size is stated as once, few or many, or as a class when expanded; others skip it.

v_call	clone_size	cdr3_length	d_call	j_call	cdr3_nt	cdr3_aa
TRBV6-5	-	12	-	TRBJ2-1	TGTGCCAGCAGAAACACATACAATGAGCAGTTCTTC	CASRNTYNEQFF
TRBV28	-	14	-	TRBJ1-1	TGTGCCAGCAGTGTGACAGGAGCTAACACTGAAGCTTTCTTT	CASSVTGANTEAFF
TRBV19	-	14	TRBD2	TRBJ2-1	TGTGCCAGTAGCATTAGCGGGATAGACAATGAGCAGTTCTTC	CASSISGIDNEQFF
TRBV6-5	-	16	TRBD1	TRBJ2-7	TGTGCCAGCAGTTACACCTCCGGGACAGCTTCCTACGAGCAGTACTTC	CASSYTSGTASYEQYF
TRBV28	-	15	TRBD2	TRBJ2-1	TGTGCCAGCAGCCCCAGCGGCGGGAGGGCCAATGAGCAGTTCTTC	CASSPSGGRANEQFF
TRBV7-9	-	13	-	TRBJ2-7	TGTGCCAGCAGCTTAGGACAGATCTACGAGCAGTACTTC	CASSLGQIYEQYF
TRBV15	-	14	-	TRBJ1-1	TGTGCCACCAGCAGAGATCTGGGGGCTAATGAAGCTTTCTTT	CATSRDLGANEAFF
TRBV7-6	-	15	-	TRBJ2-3	TGTGCCAGCAGCCACTCCGGGACTAGCACAGATACGCAGTATTTT	CASSHSGTSTDTQYF
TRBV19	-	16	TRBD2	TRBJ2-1	TGTGCCAGTAGTGGGGGACTAGCGGGAGTTCAGAATGAGCAGTTCTTC	CASSGGLAGVQNEQFF
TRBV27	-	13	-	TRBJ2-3	TGTGCCAGCAGTTTACAAGGGGAAGATACGCAGTATTTT	CASSLQGEDTQYF
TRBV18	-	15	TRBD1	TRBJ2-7	TGTGCCAGCTCACCCCAGGGACAGGGGGCAGACGAGCAGTACTTC	CASSPQGQGADEQYF
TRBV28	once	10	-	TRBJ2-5	TGTGCCAGCAGTAAAGAGACCCAGTACTTC	CASSKETQYF
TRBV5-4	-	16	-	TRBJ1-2	TGTGCCAGCAGCCGCGCCGGTGGGGGGACAAACTATGGCTACACCTTC	CASSRAGGGTNYGYTF
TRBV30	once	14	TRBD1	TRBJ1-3	TGTGCCTGTACAGGGACAGGGGCTGGAAACACCATATATTTT	CACTGTGAGNTIYF
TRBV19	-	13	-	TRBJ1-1	TGTGCCAGTAGTCTACAGGGAAACACTGAAGCTTTCTTT	CASSLQGNTEAFF
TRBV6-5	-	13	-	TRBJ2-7	TGTGCCAGCAATCGAGATGGAACCTACGAGCAGTACTTC	CASNRDGTYEQYF
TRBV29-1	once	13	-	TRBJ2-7	TGCAGCGTTTCGGGGGATCCTTCCTACGAGCAGTACTTC	CSVSGDPSYEQYF
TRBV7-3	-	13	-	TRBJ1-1	TGTGCCAGCAGCCGTGCTCGGACCACTGAAGCTTTCTTT	CASSRARTTEAFF
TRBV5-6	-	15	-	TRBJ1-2	TGTGCCAGCCGCCCGACCGGACGGGAGTCACATGGCTACACCTTC	CASRPTGRESHGYTF
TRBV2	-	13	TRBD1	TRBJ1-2	TGTGCCAGCAGTGTCCAGGGGGCCCTTGGCTACACCTTC	CASSVQGALGYTF
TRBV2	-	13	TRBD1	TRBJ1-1	TGTGCCAGCAGTGTGGGGACAGGGACTGAAGCTTTCTTT	CASSVGTGTEAFF
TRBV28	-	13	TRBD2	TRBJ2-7	TGTGCCAGCAGTTTCGCTAGCGGCTACGAGCAGTACTTC	CASSFASGYEQYF
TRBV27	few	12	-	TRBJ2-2	TGTGCCAGCAGTGCAATGACTGGGGAGCTGTTTTTT	CASSAMTGELFF
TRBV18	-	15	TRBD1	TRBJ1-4	TGTGCCAGCTCACCTCGGACAGGGGAGAATGAAAAACTGTTTTTT	CASSPRTGENEKLFF
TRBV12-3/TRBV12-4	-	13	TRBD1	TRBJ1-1	TGTGCCAGCAGGAAAGCAGGGGGCACTGAAGCTTTCTTT	CASRKAGGTEAFF
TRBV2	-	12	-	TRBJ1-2	TGTGCCAGCAGGACCACTTTCCCCGGCTACACCTTC	CASRTTFPGYTF
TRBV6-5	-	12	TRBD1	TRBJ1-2	TGTGCCAGCAAAACAGGGGACTATGGCTACACCTTC	CASKTGDYGYTF
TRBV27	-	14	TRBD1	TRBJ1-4	TGTGCCAGCAAATCCGGGACAGGGTGGACAAAACTGTTTTTT	CASKSGTGWTKLFF
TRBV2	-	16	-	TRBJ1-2	TGTGCCAGCAGTGAATTAGGCGGGGCAGTTGGCTATGGCTACACCTTC	CASSELGGAVGYGYTF
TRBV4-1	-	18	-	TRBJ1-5	TGCGCCAGCAGTCGATCTGCGACTAGAGGGCAGCCCAATCAGCCCCAGCATTTT	CASSRSATRGQPNQPQHF
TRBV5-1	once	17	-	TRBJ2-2	TGCGCCAGCACCTCCACGGCCGGGACACAGAACACCGGGGAGCTGTTTTTT	CASTSTAGTQNTGELFF
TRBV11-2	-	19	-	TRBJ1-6	TGTGCCAGCAGCTGGAGACCTCAAGAGGGGAGCTCCTATAATTCACCCCTCCACTTT	CASSWRPQEGSSYNSPLHF
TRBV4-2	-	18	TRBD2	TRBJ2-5	TGTGCCAGCAGCCAAGATTTGAGGGGGACTAGCGCCGGAGAGACCCAGTACTTC	CASSQDLRGTSAGETQYF
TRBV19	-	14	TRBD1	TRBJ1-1	TGTGCCAGTATCTACCAGGGGGCGAGGACTGAAGCTTTCTTT	CASIYQGARTEAFF
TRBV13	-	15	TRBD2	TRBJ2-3	TGTGCCAGCAGCTCTGGGGAGGGCCTTACAGATACGCAGTATTTT	CASSSGEGLTDTQYF
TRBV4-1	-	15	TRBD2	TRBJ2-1	TGCGCCAGCAGCCAAGCTGTGCGGGAGGGCGATGAGCAGTTCTTC	CASSQAVREGDEQFF
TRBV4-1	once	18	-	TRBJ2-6	TGCGCCAGCAGCCAAGTTGATATGGGGCTCACTGGGGCCAACGTCCTGACTTTC	CASSQVDMGLTGANVLTF
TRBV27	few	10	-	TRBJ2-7	TGTGCCGTCGGACTGAGCGAGCAGTACTTC	CAVGLSEQYF
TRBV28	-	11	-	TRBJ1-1	TGTGCCAGCATGTCAGCCACTGAAGCTTTCTTT	CASMSATEAFF
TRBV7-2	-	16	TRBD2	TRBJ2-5	TGTGCCAGCAGCTTAGGACTAGCGGGAGGGCTGGAGACCCAGTACTTC	CASSLGLAGGLETQYF
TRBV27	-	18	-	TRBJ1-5	TGTGCCAGCAGTCCACTACAAGGTGTCGAAGGGGGCAATCAGCCCCAGCATTTT	CASSPLQGVEGGNQPQHF
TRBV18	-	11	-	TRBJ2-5	TGTGCCAGCTCACTCCAAGAGACCCAGTACTTC	CASSLQETQYF
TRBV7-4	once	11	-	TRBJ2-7	TGTGCCAGCTTTGCCCGGTACGAGCAGTACTTC	CASFARYEQYF
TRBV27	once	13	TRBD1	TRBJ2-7	TGTGCCAGCAGTACCCTCGACAGGGAAGAGCAGTACTTC	CASSTLDREEQYF
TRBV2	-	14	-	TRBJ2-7	TGTGCCAGCAGTGAACAGGGGGAGGACTACGAGCAGTACTTC	CASSEQGEDYEQYF
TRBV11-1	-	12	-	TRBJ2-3	TGTGCCAGCAGGACCGGCACAGATACGCAGTATTTT	CASRTGTDTQYF
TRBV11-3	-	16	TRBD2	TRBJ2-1	TGTGCCAGCAGCTCAACCACTAGCGGCCGGAGGAATGAGCAGTTCTTC	CASSSTTSGRRNEQFF
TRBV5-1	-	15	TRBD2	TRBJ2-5	TGCGCCAGCAGCTTAACTAGCGGGAGGATAGAGACCCAGTACTTC	CASSLTSGRIETQYF
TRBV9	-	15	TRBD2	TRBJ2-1	TGTGCCAGCAGCGCGACTAGCGGAACCTACAATGAGCAGTTCTTC	CASSATSGTYNEQFF
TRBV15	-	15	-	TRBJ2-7	TGTGCCACCAGCAGAGATTCAGGCAGGGGATTAGAGCAGTACTTC	CATSRDSGRGLEQYF
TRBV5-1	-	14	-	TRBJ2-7	TGCGCCAGCAGCTTGGGCGGCGGACCCTACGAGCAGTACTTC	CASSLGGGPYEQYF
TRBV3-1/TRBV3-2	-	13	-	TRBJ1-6	TGTGCCAGCAGCCAAGTGGCTGGTTCACCCCTCCACTTT	CASSQVAGSPLHF
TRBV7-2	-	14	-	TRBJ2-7	TGTGCCAGCAGCTTACCGACGAATTCATGGGAGCAGTACTTC	CASSLPTNSWEQYF
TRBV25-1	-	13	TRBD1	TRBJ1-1	TGTGCCTTAGCCGGAGGGGGCTCCCCTGAAGCTTTCTTT	CALAGGGSPEAFF